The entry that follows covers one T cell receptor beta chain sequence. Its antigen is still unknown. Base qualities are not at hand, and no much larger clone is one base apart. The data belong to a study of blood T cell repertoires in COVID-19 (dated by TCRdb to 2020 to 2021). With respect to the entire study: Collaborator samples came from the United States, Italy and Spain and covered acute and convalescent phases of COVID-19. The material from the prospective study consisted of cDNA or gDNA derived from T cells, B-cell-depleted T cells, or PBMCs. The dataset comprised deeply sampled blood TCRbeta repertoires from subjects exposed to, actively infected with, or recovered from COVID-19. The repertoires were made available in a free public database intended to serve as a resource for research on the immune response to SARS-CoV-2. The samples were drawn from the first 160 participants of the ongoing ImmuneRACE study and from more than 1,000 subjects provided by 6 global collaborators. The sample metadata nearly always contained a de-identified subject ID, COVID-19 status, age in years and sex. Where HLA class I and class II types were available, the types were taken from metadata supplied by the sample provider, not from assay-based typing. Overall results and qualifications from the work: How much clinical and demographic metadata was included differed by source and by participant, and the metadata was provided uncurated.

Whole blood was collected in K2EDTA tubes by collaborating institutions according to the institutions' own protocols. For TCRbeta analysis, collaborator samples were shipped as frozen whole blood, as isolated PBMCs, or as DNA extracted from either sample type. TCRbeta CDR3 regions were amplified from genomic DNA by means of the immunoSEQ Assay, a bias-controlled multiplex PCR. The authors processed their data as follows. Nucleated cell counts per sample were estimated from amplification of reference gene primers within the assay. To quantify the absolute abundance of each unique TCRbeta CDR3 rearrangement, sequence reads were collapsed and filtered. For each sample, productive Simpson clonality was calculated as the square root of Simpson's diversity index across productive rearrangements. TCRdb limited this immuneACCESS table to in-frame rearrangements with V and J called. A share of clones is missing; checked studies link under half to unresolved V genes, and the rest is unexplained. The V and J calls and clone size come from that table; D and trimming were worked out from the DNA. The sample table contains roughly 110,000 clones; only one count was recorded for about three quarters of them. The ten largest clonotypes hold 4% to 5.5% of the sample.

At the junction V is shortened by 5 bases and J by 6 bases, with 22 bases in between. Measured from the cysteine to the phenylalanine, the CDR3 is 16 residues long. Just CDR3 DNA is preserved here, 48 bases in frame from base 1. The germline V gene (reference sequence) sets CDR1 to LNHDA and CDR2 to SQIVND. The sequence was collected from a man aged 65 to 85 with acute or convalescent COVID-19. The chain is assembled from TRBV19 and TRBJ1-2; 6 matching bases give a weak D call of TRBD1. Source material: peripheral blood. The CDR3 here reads CASSSTSQGKGNGYTF. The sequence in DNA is TGTGCCAGTAGTTCTACATCACAGGGTAAAGGTAATGGCTACACCTTC. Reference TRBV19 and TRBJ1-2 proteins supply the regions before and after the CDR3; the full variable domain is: DGGITQSPKYLFRKEGQNVTLSCEQNLNHDAMYWYRQDPGQGLRLIYYSQIVNDFQKGDIAEGYSVSREKKESFPLTVTSAQKNPTAFYLCASSSTSQGKGNGYTFGSGTRLTVV.